These 26 T cell receptor beta chains share one sample of origin, sequenced in a study of blood T cell repertoires in COVID-19. Data came from immunoSEQ multiplex PCR; TCRdb stores just in-frame clones and leaves some out. The sample contains 85,000 to 130,000 clones, about 82% of which appear only once. The sequenced sample consisted of peripheral blood. These TCRs come from a man at least 80 years old with COVID-19, enrolled during active disease.

The chain has TRBV28 and TRBJ1-6, with 8 bases fitting TRBD1. This CDR3 region has 17 residues. Trimming cost V 5 bases and J 7 bases; bases outside gene matches: 13. CDR1 is MDHEN and CDR2 is SYDVKM in the germline V gene. CDR3 region: CASSLYRGGRENSPLHF. CDR3 in DNA: TGTGCCAGCAGTCTGTACAGGGGGGGAAGAGAGAATTCACCCCTCCACTTT.

This chain uses TRBV13 with TRBJ2-1; 13 bases line up with TRBD2. Per germline, CDR1 PRHDT and CDR2 FYEKMQ (reference sequence). CDR3 length: 15 residues. V was pared by 5 bases and J by 9 bases, with 7 bases of the junction left unmatched. CDR3 bases: TGTGCCAGCAGCCCCGGACTAGCGGGAGTACGTGAGCAGTTCTTC. The encoded protein is CASSPGLAGVREQFF.

This clone appeared a single time. The chain is built from TRBV28 and TRBJ1-4; 7 nucleotides agree with TRBD1. This CDR3 comprises 15 residues. The V segment lost 4 bases and the J segment 8 bases; nucleotides outside the gene matches: 10. CDR1 and CDR2 (germline): MDHEN, SYDVKM. In nucleotides, the CDR3 is TGTGCCAGCAGTTCGCCTCAGGGGGGAGGCGAAAAACTGTTTTTT. It encodes CASSSPQGGGEKLFF.

The chain carries TRBV4-2 and TRBJ1-5; no reliable D call. With 0 bases removed from V and 5 bases from J, the gap between germline ends came to 14 bases. Germline CDR1 is LGHNA and CDR2 is YNFKEQ. CDR3 length: 16 residues. The chain's CDR3 is CASSQDRGGHDQPQHF. In nucleotides, the CDR3 is TGTGCCAGCAGCCAAGACCGGGGAGGCCATGATCAGCCCCAGCATTTT.

This chain's CDR3 is CASWGGVSDEQYF. Written as DNA, the CDR3 is TGTGCCAGCTGGGGGGGAGTGAGCGACGAGCAGTACTTC. The chain couples TRBV18 to TRBJ2-7; 7 bases align to TRBD2. The V gene's germline CDR1 is KGHSH and CDR2 LQKENI. With V trimmed by 7 bases and J by 5 bases, 8 bases remained unmatched. This CDR3 contains 13 residues.

This chain links TRBV6-5 with TRBJ1-4, with D uncertain. Per the germline V gene, CDR1 is MNHEY and CDR2 is SVGAGI. This CDR3 spans 14 amino acids. Trimming shortened V by 6 bases and J by 7 bases, and 15 bases separated the two germline ends. The CDR3 DNA sequence: TGTGCCAGCAGAGGTTGGGGAGGGAGTGAAAAACTGTTTTTT. Translation gives CASRGWGGSEKLFF.

The chain uses TRBV24-1 and TRBJ2-5; 8 bases map to TRBD2. CDR1 and CDR2 from the germline V gene are KGHDR and SFDVKD. The V and J ends lost 3 bases and 1 base, in that order; junction bases with no gene match: 3. The CDR3 extends over 15 amino acids. CDR3 protein: CATSDASGPQETQYF. The CDR3 DNA sequence: TGTGCCACCAGTGATGCTAGCGGGCCCCAAGAGACCCAGTACTTC.

The sample holds a few counts of this clone. The rearrangement uses TRBV15 and TRBJ2-3, with 9 bases identical to TRBD1. Germline-derived CDR1 and CDR2 are LNHNV and YYDKDF (reference sequence). The CDR3 consists of 17 residues. The J segment lost 0 bases and the V segment lost 3 bases, leaving 7 bases of the junction unmatched. The CDR3, as DNA: TGTGCCACCAGCAGCCCCGGGACAGGGACTAGCACAGATACGCAGTATTTT. Translated, it gives CATSSPGTGTSTDTQYF.

The chain carries TRBV6-5 and TRBJ1-3; a weak D match, TRBD1 (6 bases). The CDR3 is made up of 15 amino acids. With 7 bases removed from V and 0 bases from J, the gap between germline ends came to 13 bases. In germline, CDR1 is MNHEY, CDR2 SVGAGI. This chain's CDR3 is CASKPQGVSGNTIYF. The CDR3 nucleotides read TGTGCCAGCAAGCCACAGGGCGTCTCTGGAAACACCATATATTTT.

In DNA, the CDR3 is TGTGCCAGCAGCCCCCAATGGCGGGTCCCCTACGAGCAGTACTTC. Translation gives CASSPQWRVPYEQYF. This chain connects TRBV7-2 to TRBJ2-7, with D possibly matching TRBD2 (5 bases). The V and J ends lost 5 bases and 2 bases respectively, with 16 bases between them. This CDR3 is 15 amino acids long. Germline CDR1 is SGHTA and CDR2 is FQGNSA.

The chain carries TRBV27 and TRBJ1-1; TRBD1 aligns across 7 bases. The CDR3 covers 15 residues. The J segment lost 0 bases and the V segment lost 7 bases, leaving 8 bases of the junction unmatched. The germline CDR1 and CDR2 sequences are MNHEY and SMNVEV (reference sequence). CDR3 DNA: TGTGCCAGCAAAACCTACGGGACAGTGAACACTGAAGCTTTCTTT. It codes for CASKTYGTVNTEAFF.

The CDR3 here is CASSHLQETQYF. CDR3 nucleotide sequence: TGCGCCAGCAGTCACCTCCAAGAGACCCAGTACTTC. The chain couples TRBV23-1 to TRBJ2-5; D is unresolved. TRBV23-1 carries the ORF label, with uncertain function. There are 12 residues in the CDR3. V was pared by 3 bases and J by 1 base, with 3 bases between.

The chain combines TRBV28 with TRBJ2-2, with a tentative D call TRBD2 (5 bases). Germline CDR1 and CDR2: MDHEN and SYDVKM. CDR3 length: 16 amino acids. V dropped 5 bases and J dropped 5 bases, with 18 bases sitting between them. CDR3: CASSVAASGSTGELFF. The CDR3 nucleotides read TGTGCCAGCAGTGTCGCTGCTTCGGGATCAACCGGGGAGCTGTTTTTT.

This rearrangement joins TRBV19 to TRBJ2-7; D gene ambiguous. The CDR3 is 17 amino acids. V lost 4 bases and J lost 3, with 22 bases in between. Looked up from germline, CDR1 is LNHDA and CDR2 is SQIVND (reference sequence). CDR3 nucleotide sequence: TGTGCCAGTAGTACAACGTCATCCTGGGCCGGTTACTACGAGCAGTACTTC. Translated: CASSTTSSWAGYYEQYF.

The V and J genes are TRBV20-1 and TRBJ2-7; D ambiguous. The CDR3 sequence is 12 residues long. V lost 3 bases, J lost 0 bases, and 6 bases lay in between. The germline V gene has CDR1 DFQATT and CDR2 SNEGSKA (reference sequence). The CDR3 spells CSASSSSYEQYF. CDR3 coding DNA: TGCAGTGCTAGTTCCAGCTCCTACGAGCAGTACTTC.

This clone was detected only a few times. The chain couples TRBV25-1 to TRBJ2-5, with 9 bases that match TRBD1. The V gene end was trimmed by 1 base and the J gene end by 5 bases; junction bases not matched to a gene: 5. Germline assignment: CDR1 MGHDK and CDR2 SYGVNS. CDR3 length: 15 amino acids. The CDR3 here is CASSELGQGRETQYF. The CDR3 nucleotides are TGTGCCAGCAGTGAATTGGGACAGGGACGGGAGACCCAGTACTTC.

The chain combines TRBV5-4 with TRBJ1-2; D may be TRBD1 (5 bases). This CDR3 spans 13 amino acids. V dropped 4 bases and J dropped 6 bases, with 13 bases sitting between them. The V gene's germline CDR1 is SGHNT and CDR2 YYREEE (reference sequence). The CDR3 DNA reads as TGTGCCAGCAGCCGGCAGGGAATTAATGGCTACACCTTC. It is translated as CASSRQGINGYTF.

This clone was recorded only once. This sequence joins TRBV30 and TRBJ1-6, with D perhaps matching TRBD1 (5 bases). Per the germline V gene, CDR1 is GTSNPN and CDR2 is SVGIG (reference sequence). With 1 base removed from V and 9 bases from J, the gap between germline ends came to 10 bases. The CDR3 contains 13 residues. The CDR3 reads CAWSEGGGSPLHF. In DNA form, the CDR3 reads TGTGCCTGGAGTGAGGGCGGGGGTTCACCCCTCCACTTT.

V and J are TRBV25-1 and TRBJ2-7; no clear D gene. The CDR3 loop spans 13 amino acids. Germline V gives CDR1 MGHDK, CDR2 SYGVNS. The V and J ends lost 1 base and 6 bases respectively, with 10 bases between them. The CDR3 protein is CASSESPASEQYF. DNA of the CDR3: TGTGCCAGCAGTGAATCACCCGCGAGCGAGCAGTACTTC.

V is TRBV12-3 or TRBV12-4 and J is TRBJ1-5; D is perhaps TRBD1 (6 bases). The CDR3 has 13 amino acids. The germline V and J ends were trimmed by 5 bases and 6 bases, with 11 bases remaining between them. The CDR3 loop reads CASSTGRGQPQHF. The CDR3 region has the DNA TGTGCCAGCAGTACAGGGAGGGGTCAGCCCCAGCATTTT.

The chain uses TRBV3-1 (or the pseudogene TRBV3-2) and TRBJ1-1; D unclear. This CDR3 region has 15 residues. V lost 1 base, J lost 6 bases, and 15 bases lay in between. Per the germline V gene, CDR1 is LGHDT and CDR2 is YNNKEL (reference sequence). CDR3 nucleotides: TGTGCCAGCAGCCAAGGATTCGGGCGGGAGGCTGAAGCTTTCTTT. It specifies CASSQGFGREAEAFF.

The rearrangement uses TRBV28 and TRBJ1-6; D remains unclear. Germline V lookup: CDR1 MDHEN, CDR2 SYDVKM. V dropped 3 bases and J dropped 7 bases, with 19 bases sitting between them. The CDR3 contains 17 residues. CDR3 sequence reads: CASSLVVGNLQNSPLHF. The CDR3, as DNA: TGTGCCAGCAGTTTGGTAGTCGGGAACCTGCAAAATTCACCCCTCCACTTT.

The chain has TRBV28 and TRBJ1-2; 8 nucleotides line up with TRBD1. CDR1 and CDR2 from the germline V gene are MDHEN and SYDVKM. The CDR3 covers 15 residues. V shed 3 bases and J 6 bases; nucleotides not matched to a gene: 9. The CDR3 region has the DNA TGTGCCAGCAGTTTTTCAGGACAGGGCGCCAATGGCTACACCTTC. Translation gives CASSFSGQGANGYTF.

The gene calls are TRBV18 and TRBJ2-7, with 11 bases matching TRBD1. The CDR3 covers 15 residues. Losses at the gene ends were 6 bases for V and 4 bases for J; bases not matched to a gene: 8. Germline values: CDR1 KGHSH, CDR2 LQKENI. CDR3 loop: CASSTGGQGAYEQYF. CDR3 nucleotides: TGTGCCAGCTCCACGGGTGGACAGGGGGCTTACGAGCAGTACTTC.

The V call is TRBV2, the J call TRBJ2-7; perhaps TRBD2 as D (6 bases). Trimming took 5 bases from V and 3 from J, leaving 11 bases between them. Germline CDR1 SNHLY, CDR2 FYNNEI. There are 13 residues in the CDR3. CDR3 amino acids: CASSFEGLYEQYF. CDR3 nucleotides: TGTGCCAGCAGTTTCGAGGGACTCTACGAGCAGTACTTC.

The rearrangement links TRBV27 to TRBJ2-7, with D maybe TRBD1 (6 bases). Trimming took 7 bases from V and 7 from J, leaving 20 bases between them. This CDR3 is 14 amino acids long. Per the germline V gene, CDR1 is MNHEY and CDR2 is SMNVEV (reference sequence). CDR3 nucleotides: TGTGCCAGCAAGGGGGAACGGGGCCTTCGAGAGCAGTACTTC. Translation: CASKGERGLREQYF.